Below are 17 T cell receptor beta chains sequenced from a single sample in a study of CD8+CD57+ T cells in acquired aplastic anemia. Profiles of TCR beta VDJ and CDR3 were generated from a genomic DNA template. TCRdb redid the calling of the reads with MiXCR, one entry per CDR3 protein. In the table there are more than 150,000 distinct CDR3 sequences, over 60% of which are singletons. Source material: sorted CD4+, CD8+, or CD8+CD57+ T cells (not recorded which) from PBMCs. These TCRs come from a human donor with severe aplastic anemia or a healthy control (not recorded which).

This clonotype was seen more than once but under ten times. This chain connects TRBV10-1 to TRBJ2-7; D ambiguous. V gave up 2 bases and J gave up 2 bases, with 10 bases separating them. This CDR3 has 14 residues. CDR1 and CDR2 from the germline V gene are WNHNN and SYGVQD (reference sequence). CDR3 residues: CASSEATPPYEQYF. The DNA of the CDR3 is TGCGCCAGCAGTGAGGCCACCCCGCCCTACGAGCAGTACTTC.

The rearrangement uses TRBV5-1 and TRBJ2-5; 14 bases map to TRBD2. Germline V gene data show CDR1 as SGHRS and CDR2 as YFSETQ. J was trimmed by 5 bases and V by 4 bases; bases with no gene match: 7. CDR3 length equals 16 residues. The CDR3 here is CASSPTSGGAGETQYF. In nucleotides, the CDR3 is TGCGCCAGCAGCCCGACTAGCGGGGGGGCTGGCGAGACCCAGTACTTC.

The sample holds one count of this clonotype. The chain is built from TRBV5-5 and TRBJ2-1; D remains ambiguous. This CDR3 contains 13 residues. Germline assignment: CDR1 SGHKS and CDR2 YYEKEE (reference sequence). The V end lost 1 base, the J end lost 9 bases, and 11 bases lay between the germline ends. DNA of the CDR3: TGTGCCAGCAGCTTGATCCTGATGAGTGAGCAGTTCTTC. Its protein is CASSLILMSEQFF.

This clonotype was observed at least ten times. The V and J genes are TRBV27 and TRBJ2-7, with D possibly being TRBD2 (6 bases). The CDR3 totals 14 residues. Trimming pared 3 bases from V and 3 bases from J, leaving 12 bases between. Germline CDR1 MNHEY, CDR2 SMNVEV (reference sequence). The CDR3 sequence: CASSLARGGYEQYF. The DNA of the CDR3 is TGTGCCAGCAGTTTGGCGCGGGGCGGCTACGAGCAGTACTTC.

Many counts were recorded for this clonotype. V usage is TRBV15 and J usage is TRBJ1-4; D gene unclear. The germline gives CDR1 LNHNV, CDR2 YYDKDF (reference sequence). The CDR3 loop spans 15 amino acids. With 1 base removed from V and 5 bases from J, the gap between germline ends came to 11 bases. Written as DNA, the CDR3 is TGTGCCACCAGCAGAGTTGGGCAGCCGAATGAAAAACTGTTTTTT. This encodes CATSRVGQPNEKLFF.

This clonotype appeared a few times. The genes are TRBV9 and TRBJ2-7; D may be TRBD2 (6 bases). The ends were cut back, 0 bases at V and 2 bases at J, with 12 bases in the middle. Germline CDR1 and CDR2: SGDLS and YYNGEE. This CDR3 is 15 amino acids long. The CDR3 DNA follows: TGTGCCAGCAGCGTAGCAGGGCGGGGAACCTACGAGCAGTACTTC. This gives the protein CASSVAGRGTYEQYF.

The chain is built from TRBV7-2 and TRBJ2-2; 15 bases are shared with TRBD2. This CDR3 region has 15 residues. Germline lookup yields CDR1 SGHTA and CDR2 FQGNSA. V gave up 5 bases and J gave up 8 bases; unmatched junction bases: 3. CDR3 protein: CASSQGLAGGGELFF. The CDR3 region has the DNA TGTGCCAGCAGCCAAGGACTAGCGGGAGGGGGGGAGCTGTTTTTT.

The sample holds a few counts of this clonotype. This rearrangement joins TRBV27 to TRBJ2-5; the D is unclear. CDR3 length: 17 amino acids. CDR1 is MNHEY, CDR2 SMNVEV, per germline (reference sequence). Deletions cut 4 bases from V and 1 base from J, with 19 bases between. CDR3 sequence reads: CASSWAAPIGPQETQYF. The CDR3 DNA follows: TGTGCCAGCAGTTGGGCGGCCCCGATCGGGCCCCAAGAGACCCAGTACTTC.

In the case of this clonotype: Mismatch with germline at one junction end may stem from a read error. This chain uses TRBV5-5 with TRBJ2-7; 7 bases map to TRBD2. CDR1 SGHKS and CDR2 YYEKEE come from the germline V gene (reference sequence). The CDR3 sequence is 15 residues long. Written as DNA, the CDR3 is TGTGCCAGCAGCCGTGGCGGGGTAGGGGACTACGAGCAGTGCTTC. Protein sequence: CASSRGGVGDYEQCF.

This chain links TRBV7-8 with TRBJ2-3, with D possibly matching TRBD2 (6 bases). The CDR3 length is 14 residues. The germline CDR1 and CDR2 sequences are SGHVS and FQNEAQ. V lost 2 bases and J 4 bases, leaving 10 bases between the germline ends. CDR3 in amino acids: CASSLLPGADTQYF. As DNA, the CDR3 is TGTGCCAGCAGCTTACTCCCGGGGGCAGATACGCAGTATTTT.

This clonotype has a handful of counts. V gene TRBV20-1 combines with J gene TRBJ2-3, with D perhaps TRBD1 (5 bases). This CDR3 is built from 13 residues. The V gene's germline CDR1 is DFQATT and CDR2 SNEGSKA (reference sequence). The V end lost 1 base, the J end lost 4 bases, and 9 bases lay between the germline ends. In nucleotides, the CDR3 is TGCAGTGCTAGAGTTTGGGGCGCAGATACGCAGTATTTT. Translation: CSARVWGADTQYF.

The V and J genes are TRBV7-9 and TRBJ1-5; 8 bases map to TRBD1. Germline trimming cut 5 bases from V and 3 bases from J; bases unmatched to any gene: 3. CDR3 length: 14 residues. In germline, CDR1 is SEHNR, CDR2 FQNEAQ (reference sequence). This chain's CDR3 is CASSDRGNNQPQHF. Written as DNA, the CDR3 is TGTGCCAGCAGCGACAGGGGAAACAATCAGCCCCAGCATTTT.

The CDR3 DNA follows: TGTGCCAGCAGCCGAGACACCGAGCAGTACTTC. Translation gives CASSRDTEQYF. The chain carries TRBV7-9 and TRBJ2-7; D unresolved. The germline V gene has CDR1 SEHNR and CDR2 FQNEAQ (reference sequence). The V and J ends lost 5 bases and 6 bases respectively, with 8 bases between them. CDR3 length: 11 amino acids.

Many counts were recorded for this clonotype. The V and J genes are TRBV5-5 and TRBJ2-5, with TRBD1 matching over 9 bases. The length of the CDR3 is 14 residues. Germline V gene data show CDR1 as SGHKS and CDR2 as YYEKEE (reference sequence). With V trimmed by 0 bases and J by 5 bases, 2 bases remained unmatched. The CDR3 sequence: CASSLGQGEETQYF. CDR3 bases: TGTGCCAGCAGCTTGGGACAGGGGGAGGAGACCCAGTACTTC.

This clonotype was seen a single time. V gene TRBV20-1 combines with J gene TRBJ1-2, with D possibly TRBD1 on 5 matching bases. Germline values: CDR1 DFQATT, CDR2 SNEGSKA (reference sequence). V was cut by 2 bases and J by 3 bases, with 13 bases left in between. CDR3 length: 14 amino acids. The CDR3 loop reads CSARPRQKDYGYTF. The CDR3 DNA is TGCAGTGCTAGACCTCGACAGAAAGACTATGGCTACACCTTC.

This clonotype has just a few counts. The genes are TRBV6-1 and TRBJ1-5; possibly TRBD1 for D (6 bases). The CDR3 contains 16 residues. V was clipped by 5 bases and J by 6 bases, with 20 bases between them. From germline, CDR1 is MNHNS and CDR2 SASEGT. The CDR3 here is CASSRSGRGWFQPQHF. Here the CDR3 DNA reads TGTGCCAGCAGTAGGTCCGGCAGGGGTTGGTTTCAGCCCCAGCATTTT.

The chain is built from TRBV10-1 and TRBJ1-6; 7 positions agree with TRBD1. V lost 6 bases, J lost 13 bases, and 18 bases stayed unmatched. The CDR3 is 16 amino acids. Germline lookup yields CDR1 WNHNN and CDR2 SYGVQD (reference sequence). CDR3 amino acids: CASRLSMGQCPYPLHF. Written as DNA, the CDR3 is TGCGCCAGCAGACTCTCGATGGGACAGTGCCCTTATCCCCTCCACTTT.